The TCR beta chain described here comes from a study of blood T cell repertoires in COVID-19. Study-level information: PBMCs, B-cell-depleted T cells, or T cells were the source of the cDNA or gDNA that made up the material.

In the authors' workflow: Reference gene primer amplification gave nucleated cell count estimates. Some clones are missing from TCRdb's copy, which holds only in-frame ones; the method was immunoSEQ multiplex PCR. V, J and clone size derive from that table, while D and trimming were established from the DNA sequence. The sample carries some 150,000 clones, approximately 80% recorded once. Material for sequencing was peripheral blood. The origin of this receptor is a woman in her forties with active or convalescent COVID-19.

The CDR3 nucleotides read TGTGCCAGCAGCTTAGGAGGCGGGCCGATAACCTACGAGCAGTACTTC. Its protein product is CASSLGGGPITYEQYF. The chain links TRBV7-2 to TRBJ2-7; tentative D call: TRBD2 (5 bases). This CDR3 region has 16 residues. V lost 1 base to trimming and J lost 2 bases, with 15 bases between them. Germline CDR1 reads SGHTA; CDR2 reads FQGNSA. Full variable domain (missing parts from reference TRBV7-2 and TRBJ2-7): GAGVSQSPSNKVTEKGKDVELRCDPISGHTALYWYRQSLGQGLEFLIYFQGNSAPDKSGLPSDRFSAERTGGSVSTLTIQRTQQEDSAVYLCASSLGGGPITYEQYFGPGTRLTVT.